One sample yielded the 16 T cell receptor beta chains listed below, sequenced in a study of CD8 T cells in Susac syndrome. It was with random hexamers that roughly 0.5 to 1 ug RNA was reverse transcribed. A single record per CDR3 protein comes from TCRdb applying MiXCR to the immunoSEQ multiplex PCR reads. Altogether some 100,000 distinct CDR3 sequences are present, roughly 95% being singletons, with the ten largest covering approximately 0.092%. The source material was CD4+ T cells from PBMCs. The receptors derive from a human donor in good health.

In DNA form, the CDR3 reads TGTGCCAGCATTGAGGGGGGGAAAGGCTACACCTTC. Translation: CASIEGGKGYTF. This rearrangement joins TRBV2 to TRBJ1-2; tentatively, D is TRBD1 (6 bases). The CDR3 sequence is 12 residues long. The V gene lost 7 bases and the J gene lost 8 bases, with 14 bases spanning the gap. Germline V gene lookup returns CDR1 SNHLY and CDR2 FYNNEI.

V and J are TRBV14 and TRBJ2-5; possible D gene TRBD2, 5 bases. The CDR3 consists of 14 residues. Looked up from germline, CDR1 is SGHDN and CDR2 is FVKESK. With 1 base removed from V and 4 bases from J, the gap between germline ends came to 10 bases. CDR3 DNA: TGTGCCAGCAGCCAAGGGCTAGCCGGAGAGACCCAGTACTTC. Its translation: CASSQGLAGETQYF. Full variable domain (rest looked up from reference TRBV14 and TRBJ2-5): EAGVTQFPSHSVIEKGQTVTLRCDPISGHDNLYWYRRVMGKEIKFLLHFVKESKQDESGMPNNRFLAERTGGTYSTLKVQPAELEDSGVYFCASSQGLAGETQYFGPGTRLLVL.

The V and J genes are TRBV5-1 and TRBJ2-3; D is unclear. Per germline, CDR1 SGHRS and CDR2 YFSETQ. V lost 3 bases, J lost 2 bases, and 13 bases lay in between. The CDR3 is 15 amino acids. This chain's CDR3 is CASSSTTYLTDTQYF. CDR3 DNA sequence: TGCGCCAGCAGCTCAACGACATACCTCACAGATACGCAGTATTTT.

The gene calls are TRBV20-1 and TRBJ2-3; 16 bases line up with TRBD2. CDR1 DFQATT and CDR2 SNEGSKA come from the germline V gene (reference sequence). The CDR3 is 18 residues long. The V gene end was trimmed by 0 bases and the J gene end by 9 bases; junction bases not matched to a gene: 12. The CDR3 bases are TGCAGTGCTAGAGATCCCTCGGGACTAGCGGGGGGGCGACGGACGCAGTATTTT. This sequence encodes CSARDPSGLAGGRRTQYF.

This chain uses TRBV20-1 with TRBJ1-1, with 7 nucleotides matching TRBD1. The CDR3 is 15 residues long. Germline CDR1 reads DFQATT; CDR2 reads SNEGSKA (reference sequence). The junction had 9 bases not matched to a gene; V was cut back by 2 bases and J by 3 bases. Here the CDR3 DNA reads TGCAGTGCTAGACCATCAGACAGGGTAGACACTGAAGCTTTCTTT. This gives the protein CSARPSDRVDTEAFF.

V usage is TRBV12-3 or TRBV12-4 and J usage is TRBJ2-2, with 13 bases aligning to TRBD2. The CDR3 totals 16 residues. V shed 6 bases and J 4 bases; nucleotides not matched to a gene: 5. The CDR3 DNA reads TGTGCCAGCAGCAAACTAGCGGGAGGGCGCACCGGGGAGCTGTTTTTT. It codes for CASSKLAGGRTGELFF.

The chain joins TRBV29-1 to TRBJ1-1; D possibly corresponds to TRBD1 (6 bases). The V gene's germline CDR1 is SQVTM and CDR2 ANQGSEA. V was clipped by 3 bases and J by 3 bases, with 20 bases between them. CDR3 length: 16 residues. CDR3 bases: TGCAGCGTTGATCGACAGGCGGGTCGGGGGGACACTGAAGCTTTCTTT. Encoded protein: CSVDRQAGRGDTEAFF.

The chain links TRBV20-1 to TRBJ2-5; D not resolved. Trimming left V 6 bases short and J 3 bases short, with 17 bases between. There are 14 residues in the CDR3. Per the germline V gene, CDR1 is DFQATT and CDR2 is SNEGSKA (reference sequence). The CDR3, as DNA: TGCAGTGCCATTACTCCTCCCGAAAAAGAGACCCAGTACTTC. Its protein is CSAITPPEKETQYF.

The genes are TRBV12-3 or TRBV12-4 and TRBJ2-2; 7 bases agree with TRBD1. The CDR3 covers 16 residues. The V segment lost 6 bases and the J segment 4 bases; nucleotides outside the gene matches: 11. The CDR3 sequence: CASSTGDRVGTGELFF. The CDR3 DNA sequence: TGTGCCAGCAGCACAGGGGACCGAGTTGGCACCGGGGAGCTGTTTTTT.

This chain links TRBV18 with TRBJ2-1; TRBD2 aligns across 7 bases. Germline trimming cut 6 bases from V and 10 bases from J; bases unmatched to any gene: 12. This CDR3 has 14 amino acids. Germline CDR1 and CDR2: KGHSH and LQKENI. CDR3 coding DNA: TGTGCCAGCTCGAACGGGCGGGGGAGCGAGGAGCAGTTCTTC. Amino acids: CASSNGRGSEEQFF.

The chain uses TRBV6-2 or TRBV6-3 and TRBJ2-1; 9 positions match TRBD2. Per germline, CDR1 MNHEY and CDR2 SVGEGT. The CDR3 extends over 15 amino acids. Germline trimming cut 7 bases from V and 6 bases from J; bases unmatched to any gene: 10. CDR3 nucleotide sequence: TGTGCCAGCACCCTAAGGCGGCGGGAGGGCAATGAGCAGTTCTTC. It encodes CASTLRRREGNEQFF.

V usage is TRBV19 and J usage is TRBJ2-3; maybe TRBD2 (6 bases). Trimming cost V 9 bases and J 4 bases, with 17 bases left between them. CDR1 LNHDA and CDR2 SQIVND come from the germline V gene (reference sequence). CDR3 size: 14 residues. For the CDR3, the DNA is TGTGCCAGCGATGGGGGGAAGACCGCAGATACGCAGTATTTT. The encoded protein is CASDGGKTADTQYF.

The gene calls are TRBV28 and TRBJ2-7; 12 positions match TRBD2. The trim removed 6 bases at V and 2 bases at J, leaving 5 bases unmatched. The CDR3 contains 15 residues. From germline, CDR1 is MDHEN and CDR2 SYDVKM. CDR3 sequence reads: CASRPTSGGTYEQYF. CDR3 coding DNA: TGTGCCAGCAGGCCGACTAGCGGGGGTACCTACGAGCAGTACTTC.

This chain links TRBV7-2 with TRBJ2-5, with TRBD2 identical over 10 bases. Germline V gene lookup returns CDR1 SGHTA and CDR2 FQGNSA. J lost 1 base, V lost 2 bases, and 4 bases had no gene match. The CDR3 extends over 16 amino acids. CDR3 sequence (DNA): TGTGCCAGCAGCTTATCGAGCGGGAGGGCCCAAGAGACCCAGTACTTC. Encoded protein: CASSLSSGRAQETQYF.

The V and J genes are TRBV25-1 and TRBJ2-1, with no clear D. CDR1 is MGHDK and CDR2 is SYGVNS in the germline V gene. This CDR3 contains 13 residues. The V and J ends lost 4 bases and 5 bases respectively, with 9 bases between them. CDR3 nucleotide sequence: TGTGCCAGCAGTGGATCCCTGAACAATGAGCAGTTCTTC. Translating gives CASSGSLNNEQFF.

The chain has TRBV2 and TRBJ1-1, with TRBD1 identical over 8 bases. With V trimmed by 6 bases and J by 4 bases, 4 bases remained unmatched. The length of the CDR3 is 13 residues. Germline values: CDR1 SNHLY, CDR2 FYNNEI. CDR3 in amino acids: CASRGQGGTEAFF. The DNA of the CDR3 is TGTGCCAGCAGAGGACAGGGCGGCACTGAAGCTTTCTTT.